The 6 T cell receptor beta chains below all came from one sample that was sequenced in a study of cytomegalovirus exposure and HLA in healthy donors. Vbeta (60) and Jbeta (13) primers were used in the PCR. Sequencing was performed with immunoSEQ multiplex PCR; in TCRdb, only in-frame clones are kept and a portion is missing. The table has about 150,000 clones, approximately 80% seen once. Sequencing input: PBMCs. These receptors were collected from a woman aged 40 to 50 in good health and CMV-seronegative.

The chain combines TRBV7-9 with TRBJ1-2, with TRBD1 matching 8 bases. The CDR3 loop spans 14 amino acids. Germline lookup yields CDR1 SEHNR and CDR2 FQNEAQ (reference sequence). Trimming took 5 bases from V and 4 from J; bases not matched to a gene: 6. For the CDR3, the DNA is TGTGCCAGCAGCGCCCGACAGGGGACCTATGGCTACACCTTC. It codes for CASSARQGTYGYTF.

The rearrangement links TRBV2 to TRBJ2-3, with 8 bases lining up with TRBD2. J gave up 0 bases and V 6 bases, and 8 bases lay outside the gene matches. From germline, CDR1 is SNHLY and CDR2 FYNNEI. This CDR3 has 16 residues. The CDR3, as DNA: TGTGCCAGCAGAGCCGGACTAGCAGCTAGCACAGATACGCAGTATTTT. Encoded protein: CASRAGLAASTDTQYF.

This sequence joins TRBV29-1 and TRBJ1-1, with no clear D. The CDR3 contains 12 residues. Germline loops: CDR1 SQVTM, CDR2 ANQGSEA. V gave up 7 bases and J gave up 1 base, with 10 bases separating them. The CDR3 spells CSAQEANTEAFF. DNA for the CDR3: TGCAGCGCCCAGGAGGCGAACACTGAAGCTTTCTTT.

This sequence joins TRBV5-4 and TRBJ1-1; D is unclear. Trimming took 0 bases from V and 0 from J, leaving 6 bases between them. Germline CDR1 is SGHNT and CDR2 is YYREEE (reference sequence). This CDR3 is 14 amino acids long. CDR3 in amino acids: CASSLAFVNTEAFF. The CDR3 DNA reads TGTGCCAGCAGCTTGGCCTTTGTGAACACTGAAGCTTTCTTT.

V and J are TRBV6-5 and TRBJ1-1; perhaps TRBD1 as D (6 bases). Trimming shortened V by 6 bases and J by 4 bases, and 12 bases separated the two germline ends. Germline V gene lookup returns CDR1 MNHEY and CDR2 SVGAGI. The CDR3 is 13 amino acids. The CDR3 DNA reads as TGTGCCAGCAGCCTCTCAGGGGTCACTGAAGCTTTCTTT. The encoded protein is CASSLSGVTEAFF.

V and J are TRBV27 and TRBJ2-7, with D possibly TRBD2 on 6 matching bases. V lost 8 bases to trimming and J lost 0 bases, with 17 bases between them. The CDR3 totals 15 residues. The germline V gene encodes CDR1 MNHEY and CDR2 SMNVEV (reference sequence). Written as DNA, the CDR3 is TGTGCCAGCCGCACACTTAGCGGAAACTCCTACGAGCAGTACTTC. The encoded protein is CASRTLSGNSYEQYF.